This TCR beta chain was obtained from a study of T cell responses to AZD1222 COVID-19 vaccine. Study-level findings and limits: Spike-specific TCR breadth rose after two AZD1222 doses, and depth rose as well. In all cases, repertoires were sampled only after the peak T cell response. White British donors predominated, females outnumbered males, and clonal diversity was possibly underestimated.

The data were produced by immunoSEQ multiplex PCR, yet TCRdb's version contains in-frame clones alone and is incomplete. The profile shows some 120,000 clones, 88% of them singletons. In germline, CDR1 is MGHDK, CDR2 SYGVNS. V was pared by 2 bases and J by 9 bases, with 14 bases between. The CDR3 consists of 13 residues. Remarks on this clone: The antigen remains unidentified.

The V and J genes are TRBV25-1 and TRBJ2-7, with a tentative D call TRBD2 (6 bases). Material: peripheral blood, obtained on day 0 of MenACWY control vaccination. The source is an adult in good health. The CDR3 region is CASSEMRRGGQYF. The CDR3 nucleotides are TGTGCCAGCAGTGAAATGAGGAGGGGCGGGCAGTACTTC.